The 5 T cell receptor beta chains presented below share a single source sample, sequenced in a study of blood T cell repertoires in COVID-19. The repertoire was sequenced with immunoSEQ multiplex PCR; TCRdb's copy has only in-frame clones and lacks some. The sample records roughly 59,000 clones, roughly 80% being singletons. Sample: peripheral blood. These TCRs come from a human donor in a cohort sampled during active COVID-19.

The rearrangement links TRBV2 to TRBJ2-3, with D perhaps TRBD2 (6 bases). Germline CDR1 and CDR2: SNHLY and FYNNEI. This CDR3 spans 12 amino acids. Trimming removed 6 bases at V and 2 bases at J, with 6 bases between. Written as DNA, the CDR3 is TGTGCCAGCAGGGACTACACAGATACGCAGTATTTT. Translated, it gives CASRDYTDTQYF.

The chain recombines TRBV15 with TRBJ2-7; 8 bases align to TRBD2. The J segment lost 2 bases and the V segment lost 5 bases, leaving 2 bases of the junction unmatched. Germline V gives CDR1 LNHNV, CDR2 YYDKDF (reference sequence). The CDR3 is 13 amino acids. The CDR3 DNA reads TGTGCCACCAGCGGGGGACTAGCCTACGAGCAGTACTTC. Protein product: CATSGGLAYEQYF. Based on the CDR3 plus reference TRBV15 and TRBJ2-7, the full variable domain is DAMVIQNPRYQVTQFGKPVTLSCSQTLNHNVMYWYQQKSSQAPKLLFHYYDKDFNNEADTPDNFQSRRPNTSFCFLDIRSPGLGDTAMYLCATSGGLAYEQYFGPGTRLTVT.

J is TRBJ2-1 and V is TRBV24-1; 10 bases match TRBD2. J lost 7 bases, V lost 3 bases, and 8 bases had no gene match. Per the germline V gene, CDR1 is KGHDR and CDR2 is SFDVKD. The CDR3 is made up of 16 amino acids. The CDR3 sequence: CATSDALAGVNNEQFF. The CDR3 DNA is TGTGCCACCAGTGATGCCCTAGCGGGAGTCAATAATGAGCAGTTCTTC.

V is TRBV11-2 and J is TRBJ2-5; 7 bases map to TRBD2. V shed 6 bases, J shed 1 base, and the junction held 8 bases outside the gene matches. The CDR3 covers 15 residues. Germline lookup yields CDR1 SGHAT and CDR2 FQNNGV. Written as DNA, the CDR3 is TGTGCCAGCAGTACTACCGGGACTACCCAAGAGACCCAGTACTTC. Translating gives CASSTTGTTQETQYF. Full variable domain (remainder filled in from reference TRBV11-2 and TRBJ2-5): EAGVAQSPRYKIIEKRQSVAFWCNPISGHATLYWYQQILGQGPKLLIQFQNNGVVDDSQLPKDRFSAERLKGVDSTLKIQPAKLEDSAVYLCASSTTGTTQETQYFGPGTRLLVL.

The chain recombines TRBV6-2 or TRBV6-3 with TRBJ1-1, with unresolved D. The germline V and J ends were trimmed by 0 bases and 3 bases, with 14 bases remaining between them. CDR1 is MNHEY and CDR2 is SVGEGT in the germline V gene. The CDR3 extends over 16 amino acids. Here the CDR3 reads CASSYSKSGPHTEAFF. DNA of the CDR3: TGTGCCAGCAGTTACTCGAAGTCTGGCCCCCACACTGAAGCTTTCTTT.